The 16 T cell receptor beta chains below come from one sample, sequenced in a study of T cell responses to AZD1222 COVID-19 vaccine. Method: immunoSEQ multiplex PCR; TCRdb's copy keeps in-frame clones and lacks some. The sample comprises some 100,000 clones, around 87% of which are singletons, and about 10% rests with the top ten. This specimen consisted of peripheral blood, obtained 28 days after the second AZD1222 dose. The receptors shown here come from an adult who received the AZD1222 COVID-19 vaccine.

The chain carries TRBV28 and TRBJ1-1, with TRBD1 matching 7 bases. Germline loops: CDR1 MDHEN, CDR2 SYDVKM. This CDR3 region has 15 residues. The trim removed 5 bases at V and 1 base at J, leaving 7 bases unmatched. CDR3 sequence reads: CASSPRQGQNTEAFF. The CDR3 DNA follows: TGTGCCAGCAGTCCGCGACAGGGCCAGAACACTGAAGCTTTCTTT.

CDR3 in DNA: TGTGCCAGCAGCCTCGGTTGGGTAGCGGGGCTCTACAATGAGCAGTTCTTC. Its protein is CASSLGWVAGLYNEQFF. The V gene is TRBV3-1 (or the pseudogene TRBV3-2), the J gene TRBJ2-1; 8 nucleotides align to TRBD2. Germline-derived CDR1 and CDR2 are LGHDT and YNNKEL (reference sequence). The CDR3 runs 17 residues. Unmatched junction bases numbered 11, after V lost 4 bases and J lost 3 bases.

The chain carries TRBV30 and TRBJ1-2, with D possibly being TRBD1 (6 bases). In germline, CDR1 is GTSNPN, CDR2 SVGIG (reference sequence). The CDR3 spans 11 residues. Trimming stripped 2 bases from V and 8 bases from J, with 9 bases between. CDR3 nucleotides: TGTGCCTGGAGTTCAGGGGTGGGCTACACCTTC. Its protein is CAWSSGVGYTF. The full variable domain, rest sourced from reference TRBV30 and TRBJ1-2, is SQTIHQWPATLVQPVGSPLSLECTVEGTSNPNLYWYRQAAGRGLQLLFYSVGIGQISSEVPQNLSASRPQDRQFILSSKKLLLSDSGFYLCAWSSGVGYTFGSGTRLTVV.

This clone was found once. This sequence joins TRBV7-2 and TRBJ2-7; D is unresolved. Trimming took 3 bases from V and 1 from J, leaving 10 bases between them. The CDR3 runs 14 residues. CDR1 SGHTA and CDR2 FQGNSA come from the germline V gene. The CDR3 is CASSFHAGSYEQYF. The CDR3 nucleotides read TGTGCCAGCAGCTTTCATGCTGGGTCCTACGAGCAGTACTTC.

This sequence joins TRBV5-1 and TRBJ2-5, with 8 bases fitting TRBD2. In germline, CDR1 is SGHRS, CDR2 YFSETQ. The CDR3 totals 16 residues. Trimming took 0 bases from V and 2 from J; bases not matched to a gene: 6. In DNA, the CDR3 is TGCGCCAGCAGCTTGGCGCCCTTAGCGGGGCAAGAGACCCAGTACTTC. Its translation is CASSLAPLAGQETQYF.

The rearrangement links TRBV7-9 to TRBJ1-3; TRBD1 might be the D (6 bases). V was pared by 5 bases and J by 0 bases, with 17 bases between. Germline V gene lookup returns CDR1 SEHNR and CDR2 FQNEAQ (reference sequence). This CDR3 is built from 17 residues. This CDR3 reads CASSPPRGKDSGNTIYF. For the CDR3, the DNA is TGTGCCAGCAGCCCACCCAGGGGAAAAGACTCTGGAAACACCATATATTTT.

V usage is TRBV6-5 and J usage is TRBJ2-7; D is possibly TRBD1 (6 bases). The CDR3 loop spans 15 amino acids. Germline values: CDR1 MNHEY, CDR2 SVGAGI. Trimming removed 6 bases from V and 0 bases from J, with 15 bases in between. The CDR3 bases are TGTGCCAGCAGAGAGAACCCCAGGGGCTCCTACGAGCAGTACTTC. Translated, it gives CASRENPRGSYEQYF.

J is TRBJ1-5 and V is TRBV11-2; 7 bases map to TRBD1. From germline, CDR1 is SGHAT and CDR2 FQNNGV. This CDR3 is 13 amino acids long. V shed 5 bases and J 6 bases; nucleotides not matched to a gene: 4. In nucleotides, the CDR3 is TGTGCCAGCAGCCAAAACAGGGGTCAGCCCCAGCATTTT. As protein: CASSQNRGQPQHF.

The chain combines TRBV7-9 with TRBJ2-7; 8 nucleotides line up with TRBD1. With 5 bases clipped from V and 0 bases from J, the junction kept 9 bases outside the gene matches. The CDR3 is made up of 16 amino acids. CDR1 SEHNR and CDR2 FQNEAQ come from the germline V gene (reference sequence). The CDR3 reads CASSELTGAYSYEQYF. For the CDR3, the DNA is TGTGCCAGCAGCGAACTGACAGGGGCTTACTCCTACGAGCAGTACTTC.

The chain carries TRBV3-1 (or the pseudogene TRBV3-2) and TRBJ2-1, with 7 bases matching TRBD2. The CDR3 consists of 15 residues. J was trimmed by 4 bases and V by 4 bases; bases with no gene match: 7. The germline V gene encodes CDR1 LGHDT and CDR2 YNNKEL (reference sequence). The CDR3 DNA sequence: TGTGCCAGCAGCCCCTCGGCGGGGGTATACAATGAGCAGTTCTTC. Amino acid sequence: CASSPSAGVYNEQFF.

CDR3: CAIRTNTEAFF. For the CDR3, the DNA is TGTGCCATCAGGACGAACACTGAAGCTTTCTTT. The chain recombines TRBV10-3 with TRBJ1-1; D gene uncertain. Germline V gene sequence: CDR1 ENHRY, CDR2 SYGVKD. Deletions cut 6 bases from V and 1 base from J, with 3 bases between. The CDR3 loop spans 11 amino acids.

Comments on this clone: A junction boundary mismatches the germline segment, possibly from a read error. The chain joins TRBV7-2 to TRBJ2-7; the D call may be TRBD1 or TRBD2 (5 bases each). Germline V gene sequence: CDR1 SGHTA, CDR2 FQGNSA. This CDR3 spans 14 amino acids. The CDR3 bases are TGTGCCAGCAGCTTAAACCTGCAGGGTAGCGAGCAGTATTTC. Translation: CASSLNLQGSEQYF.

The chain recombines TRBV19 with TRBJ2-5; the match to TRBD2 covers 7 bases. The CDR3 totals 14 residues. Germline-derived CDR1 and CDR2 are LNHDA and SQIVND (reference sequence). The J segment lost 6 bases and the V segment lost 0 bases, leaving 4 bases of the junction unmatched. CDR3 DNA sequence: TGTGCCAGTAGTATAGAAGCGGGGTTAAAGACCCAGTACTTC. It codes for CASSIEAGLKTQYF. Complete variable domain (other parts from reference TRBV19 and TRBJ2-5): DGGITQSPKYLFRKEGQNVTLSCEQNLNHDAMYWYRQDPGQGLRLIYYSQIVNDFQKGDIAEGYSVSREKKESFPLTVTSAQKNPTAFYLCASSIEAGLKTQYFGPGTRLLVL.

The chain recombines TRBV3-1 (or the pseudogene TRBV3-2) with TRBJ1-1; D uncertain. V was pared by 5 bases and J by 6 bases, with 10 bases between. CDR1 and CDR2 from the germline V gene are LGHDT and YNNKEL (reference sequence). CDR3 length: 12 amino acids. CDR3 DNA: TGTGCCAGCAGCTTTGTACAGTCTGAAGCTTTCTTT. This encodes CASSFVQSEAFF.

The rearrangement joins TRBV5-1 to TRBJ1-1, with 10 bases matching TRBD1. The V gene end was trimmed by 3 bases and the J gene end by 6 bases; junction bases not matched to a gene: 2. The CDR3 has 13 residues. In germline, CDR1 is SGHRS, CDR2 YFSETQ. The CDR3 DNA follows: TGCGCCAGCAGCTCCGACAGGGGGCCTGAAGCTTTCTTT. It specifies CASSSDRGPEAFF.

The CDR3 nucleotides are TGTGCCGCTAGCAACGCTGGGGCCAACGTCCTGACTTTC. Translating gives CAASNAGANVLTF. The chain carries TRBV5-4 and TRBJ2-6, with D possibly TRBD2 on 5 matching bases. From germline, CDR1 is SGHNT and CDR2 YYREEE (reference sequence). V was pared by 10 bases and J by 2 bases, with 10 bases between. The CDR3 has 13 amino acids.